A single sample gave rise to the 12 T cell receptor beta chains below, sequenced in a study of Ad26.COV2.S vaccination and SARS-CoV-2 variants. Measured with immunoSEQ multiplex PCR; TCRdb has only the in-frame clones, and not every one. The sample lists roughly 320,000 clones; around 86% were seen once. The sample's treatment: 15 to 20 received Ad26.COV2.S at low or high dose, single or two shots; about 5 received placebo; per-sample allocation not given. Collection of the samples took place on day 63 after the first injection of vaccine or placebo. This specimen was peripheral blood, taken in a trial of Ad26.COV2.S vaccine versus placebo. These receptors all come from a person between 18 and 60 years old who received the Ad26.COV2.S COVID-19 vaccine or a placebo.

This clone was seen a single time. The chain recombines TRBV14 with TRBJ1-1; 8 bases agree with TRBD1. Germline assignment: CDR1 SGHDN and CDR2 FVKESK. CDR3 size: 14 residues. V shed 3 bases, J shed 4 bases, and the junction held 4 bases outside the gene matches. CDR3 sequence (DNA): TGTGCCAGCAGCCATATTGACAGGGGCACTGAAGCTTTCTTT. It codes for CASSHIDRGTEAFF.

The CDR3 nucleotides are TGTGCCAGTAGTATCCGGCAGGGGAGCTCCTACGAGCAGTACTTC. This sequence encodes CASSIRQGSSYEQYF. This chain joins TRBV19 and TRBJ2-7, with D possibly being TRBD1 (6 bases). This CDR3 region has 15 residues. V lost 3 bases, J lost 0 bases, and 12 bases lay in between. Germline loops: CDR1 LNHDA, CDR2 SQIVND (reference sequence). The full variable domain, rest sourced from reference TRBV19 and TRBJ2-7, is DGGITQSPKYLFRKEGQNVTLSCEQNLNHDAMYWYRQDPGQGLRLIYYSQIVNDFQKGDIAEGYSVSREKKESFPLTVTSAQKNPTAFYLCASSIRQGSSYEQYFGPGTRLTVT.

The chain employs TRBV7-8 and TRBJ2-2; D call uncertain. Per germline, CDR1 SGHVS and CDR2 FQNEAQ. V was clipped by 5 bases and J by 8 bases, with 21 bases between them. The CDR3 totals 16 residues. CDR3: CASSPNRAATRGELFF. The CDR3 region has the DNA TGTGCCAGCAGCCCAAACCGCGCTGCCACAAGGGGGGAGCTGTTTTTT.

The V gene is TRBV3-1 (or the pseudogene TRBV3-2), the J gene TRBJ2-1, with a weak D call TRBD1 (5 bases). This CDR3 region has 17 residues. V shed 1 base and J shed 4 bases, with 17 bases lying between them. Germline V gives CDR1 LGHDT, CDR2 YNNKEL (reference sequence). The CDR3 loop reads CASSQGAILPGYNEQFF. CDR3 bases: TGTGCCAGCAGCCAAGGAGCTATCCTTCCAGGGTACAATGAGCAGTTCTTC.

J is TRBJ2-6 and V is TRBV6-5; TRBD2 matches at 7 bases. The germline V gene encodes CDR1 MNHEY and CDR2 SVGAGI. The CDR3 has 15 amino acids. V shed 6 bases and J 0 bases; nucleotides not matched to a gene: 2. CDR3 coding DNA: TGTGCCAGCAGGGGGAGGGGCTCTGGGGCCAACGTCCTGACTTTC. The encoded protein is CASRGRGSGANVLTF.

This CDR3 reads CASSLDNNQPQHF. CDR3 sequence (DNA): TGCGCCAGCAGCCTGGACAATAATCAGCCCCAGCATTTT. The rearrangement joins TRBV4-1 to TRBJ1-5; D is perhaps TRBD1 (5 bases). Trimming pared 4 bases from V and 4 bases from J, leaving 8 bases between. The CDR3 loop spans 13 amino acids. Germline CDR1 and CDR2: MGHRA and YSYEKL.

The CDR3 protein is CASSPKGPGTGNEKLFF. In DNA form, the CDR3 reads TGTGCCAGCTCACCAAAAGGCCCCGGGACAGGGAATGAAAAACTGTTTTTT. The V gene is TRBV18, the J gene TRBJ1-4; 9 bases are shared with TRBD1. CDR3 length: 17 amino acids. Germline-derived CDR1 and CDR2 are KGHSH and LQKENI. V dropped 2 bases and J dropped 5; count of bases not matched to a gene: 9.

The CDR3 bases are TGTGCCAGCAGCTTAGGATCAGGGGGTTTCTACGAGCAGTACTTC. As protein: CASSLGSGGFYEQYF. The chain carries TRBV11-2 and TRBJ2-7, with 7 bases matching TRBD1. The V segment lost 1 base and the J segment 3 bases; nucleotides outside the gene matches: 6. CDR1 is SGHAT, CDR2 FQNNGV, per germline. The CDR3 covers 15 residues.

The chain combines TRBV2 with TRBJ2-1; D possibly corresponds to TRBD1 (6 bases). V lost 8 bases, J lost 0 bases, and 14 bases lay in between. The CDR3 totals 15 residues. CDR1 is SNHLY and CDR2 is FYNNEI in the germline V gene. The CDR3 reads CASLRTVSSYNEQFF. CDR3 DNA: TGTGCCAGCCTTAGGACAGTGAGCTCCTACAATGAGCAGTTCTTC.

Only one count was recorded for this clone. The rearrangement uses TRBV20-1 and TRBJ2-3; 7 bases match TRBD2. The CDR3 has 17 residues. V shed 3 bases and J 2 bases; nucleotides not matched to a gene: 14. CDR1 is DFQATT and CDR2 is SNEGSKA in the germline V gene (reference sequence). The CDR3 loop reads CSASRPTAGENTDTQYF. CDR3 sequence (DNA): TGCAGTGCTAGTCGCCCTACCGCGGGGGAGAACACAGATACGCAGTATTTT.

The rearrangement uses TRBV13 and TRBJ1-1, with unresolved D. Trimming stripped 5 bases from V and 4 bases from J, with 14 bases between. This CDR3 is built from 14 residues. Germline V gene lookup returns CDR1 PRHDT and CDR2 FYEKMQ (reference sequence). The CDR3 here is CASSPEGRGTEAFF. The CDR3 DNA reads as TGTGCCAGCAGCCCAGAAGGCCGGGGCACTGAAGCTTTCTTT. Full variable domain (remainder filled in from reference TRBV13 and TRBJ1-1): AAGVIQSPRHLIKEKRETATLKCYPIPRHDTVYWYQQGPGQDPQFLISFYEKMQSDKGSIPDRFSAQQFSDYHSELNMSSLELGDSALYFCASSPEGRGTEAFFGQGTRLTVV.

V is TRBV2 and J is TRBJ2-4, with 7 positions matching TRBD1. CDR1 SNHLY and CDR2 FYNNEI come from the germline V gene. V lost 4 bases and J lost 1; bases outside the gene matches: 13. The length of the CDR3 is 18 residues. The CDR3 nucleotides are TGTGCCAGCAGTGGCCTAACAGGGGTTGGGGTGGCCAAAAACATTCAGTACTTC. It yields the protein CASSGLTGVGVAKNIQYF.